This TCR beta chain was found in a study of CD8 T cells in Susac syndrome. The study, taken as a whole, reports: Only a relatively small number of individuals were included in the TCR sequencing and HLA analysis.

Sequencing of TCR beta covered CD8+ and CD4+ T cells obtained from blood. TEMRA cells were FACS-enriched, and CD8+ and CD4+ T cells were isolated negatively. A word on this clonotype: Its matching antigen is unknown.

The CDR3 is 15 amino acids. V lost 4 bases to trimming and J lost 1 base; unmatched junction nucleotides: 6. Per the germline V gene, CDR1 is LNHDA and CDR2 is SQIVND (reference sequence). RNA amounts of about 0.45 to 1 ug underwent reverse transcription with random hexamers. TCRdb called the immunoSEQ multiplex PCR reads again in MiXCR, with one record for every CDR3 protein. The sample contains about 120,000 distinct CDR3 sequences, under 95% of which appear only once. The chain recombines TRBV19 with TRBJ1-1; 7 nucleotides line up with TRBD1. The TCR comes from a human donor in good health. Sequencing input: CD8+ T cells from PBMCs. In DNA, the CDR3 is TGTGCCAGTAGTACCCAGGGGGTAACGAACACTGAAGCTTTCTTT. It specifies CASSTQGVTNTEAFF. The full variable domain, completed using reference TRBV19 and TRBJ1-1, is DGGITQSPKYLFRKEGQNVTLSCEQNLNHDAMYWYRQDPGQGLRLIYYSQIVNDFQKGDIAEGYSVSREKKESFPLTVTSAQKNPTAFYLCASSTQGVTNTEAFFGQGTRLTVV.